These T cell receptor beta chains were read from a single sample in a study of shared clonotypes between healthy human individuals. Only in-frame clones appear in the TCRdb table, and some are missing; sequencing was by immunoSEQ multiplex PCR. This table holds approximately 810,000 clones, around 92% found once. Sequenced input: naive CD8+ T cells sorted from blood. These receptors all come from a man younger than 40 in good health. Both conserved end residues are part of each CDR3. Each record gives: CDR3 protein, CDR3 DNA, V gene, J gene, D gene, clone size. The D gene is left open where the match is weak. Some rows mark clone size as missing; the rest say once, few, many or name a class of expanded clone.

CDR3 protein: CASSPLENTDTQYF; CDR3 DNA: TGCGCCAGCAGCCCCTTAGAGAACACAGATACGCAGTATTTT; V gene: TRBV10-2; J gene: TRBJ2-3; D gene: -; clone size: -
CDR3 protein: CASSPTGSGTEAFF; CDR3 DNA: TGTGCCAGCAGCCCTACCGGGTCCGGGACTGAAGCTTTCTTT; V gene: TRBV7-9; J gene: TRBJ1-1; D gene: -; clone size: -
CDR3 protein: CSVEGLAGFYNEQFF; CDR3 DNA: TGCAGCGTTGAAGGGCTAGCGGGGTTTTACAATGAGCAGTTCTTC; V gene: TRBV29-1; J gene: TRBJ2-1; D gene: TRBD2; clone size: -
CDR3 protein: CSAYVLTVPDTQYF; CDR3 DNA: TGCAGCGCGTACGTATTGACAGTCCCCGATACGCAGTATTTT; V gene: TRBV29-1; J gene: TRBJ2-3; D gene: -; clone size: -
CDR3 protein: CASSLARLYEQYF; CDR3 DNA: TGTGCCAGCAGCTTGGCGAGACTCTACGAGCAGTACTTC; V gene: TRBV5-6; J gene: TRBJ2-7; D gene: -; clone size: -
CDR3 protein: CASTVVRGEVSSYNEQFF; CDR3 DNA: TGTGCCAGCACTGTAGTGCGGGGGGAGGTAAGCTCCTACAATGAGCAGTTCTTC; V gene: TRBV2; J gene: TRBJ2-1; D gene: TRBD2; clone size: -
CDR3 protein: CASSPPAYEQYF; CDR3 DNA: TGTGCCAGCAGCCCCCCGGCCTACGAGCAGTACTTC; V gene: TRBV7-9; J gene: TRBJ2-7; D gene: -; clone size: -
CDR3 protein: CASSWNDAGELFF; CDR3 DNA: TGTGCCTCCAGCTGGAATGACGCCGGGGAGCTGTTTTTT; V gene: TRBV7-6; J gene: TRBJ2-2; D gene: -; clone size: -
CDR3 protein: CASSWNWGYEQYF; CDR3 DNA: TGCGCCAGCAGCTGGAATTGGGGATACGAGCAGTACTTC; V gene: TRBV5-1; J gene: TRBJ2-7; D gene: -; clone size: -
CDR3 protein: CASSSPGGISLNQPQHF; CDR3 DNA: TGTGCCAGCAGTTCCCCGGGAGGGATAAGCCTCAATCAGCCCCAGCATTTT; V gene: TRBV28; J gene: TRBJ1-5; D gene: -; clone size: once
CDR3 protein: CATSTRGGSGANVLTF; CDR3 DNA: TGTGCCACCAGCACCAGGGGAGGCTCTGGGGCCAACGTCCTGACTTTC; V gene: TRBV15; J gene: TRBJ2-6; D gene: -; clone size: -
CDR3 protein: CASSRGGGLYNEQFF; CDR3 DNA: TGTGCCAGCAGCCGTGGAGGGGGCCTATACAATGAGCAGTTCTTC; V gene: TRBV7-9; J gene: TRBJ2-1; D gene: -; clone size: once
CDR3 protein: CASSLSATGGTQYF; CDR3 DNA: TGTGCCAGCAGTTTATCGGCCACGGGGGGTACGCAGTATTTT; V gene: TRBV27; J gene: TRBJ2-3; D gene: TRBD2; clone size: once
CDR3 protein: CASSLTGDVSGYTF; CDR3 DNA: TGTGCCAGCAGCTTGACAGGAGACGTATCGGGCTACACCTTC; V gene: TRBV5-4; J gene: TRBJ1-2; D gene: -; clone size: once
CDR3 protein: CASIGTGILDEQFF; CDR3 DNA: TGTGCCAGCATCGGGACAGGGATTTTGGATGAGCAGTTCTTC; V gene: TRBV28; J gene: TRBJ2-1; D gene: TRBD1; clone size: -
CDR3 protein: CASSNPRAGWDEQFF; CDR3 DNA: TGTGCCAGCAGTAACCCCCGGGCAGGGTGGGATGAGCAGTTCTTC; V gene: TRBV6-1; J gene: TRBJ2-1; D gene: -; clone size: -
CDR3 protein: CASSWAGTSGTDTQYF; CDR3 DNA: TGTGCCAGCAGCTGGGCCGGGACTAGCGGCACAGATACGCAGTATTTT; V gene: TRBV7-3; J gene: TRBJ2-3; D gene: TRBD2; clone size: -
CDR3 protein: CASSPRTASTEAFF; CDR3 DNA: TGCGCCAGCAGCCCCCGGACAGCATCCACTGAAGCTTTCTTT; V gene: TRBV5-1; J gene: TRBJ1-1; D gene: -; clone size: -
CDR3 protein: CASSQTLATEQFF; CDR3 DNA: TGTGCCAGCAGCCAGACACTAGCTACTGAGCAGTTCTTC; V gene: TRBV4-2; J gene: TRBJ2-1; D gene: -; clone size: -
CDR3 protein: CASSQVGSTTDTQYF; CDR3 DNA: TGTGCCAGCAGCCAAGTCGGGAGTACTACAGATACGCAGTATTTT; V gene: TRBV9; J gene: TRBJ2-3; D gene: -; clone size: once
CDR3 protein: CASSQDRAGVSYNEQFF; CDR3 DNA: TGTGCCAGCAGCCAAGATCGAGCGGGAGTGTCCTACAATGAGCAGTTCTTC; V gene: TRBV14; J gene: TRBJ2-1; D gene: TRBD2; clone size: once
CDR3 protein: CASSYDSGRSYEQYF; CDR3 DNA: TGTGCCAGCAGTTACGATAGCGGGAGATCCTACGAGCAGTACTTC; V gene: TRBV28; J gene: TRBJ2-7; D gene: TRBD2; clone size: once
CDR3 protein: CASSTPGTGGDEQYF; CDR3 DNA: TGTGCCAGCAGCACCCCCGGGACAGGGGGCGACGAGCAGTACTTC; V gene: TRBV7-8; J gene: TRBJ2-7; D gene: TRBD1; clone size: -
CDR3 protein: CASRTGGSYNEQFF; CDR3 DNA: TGTGCCAGCAGGACAGGGGGCTCCTACAATGAGCAGTTCTTC; V gene: TRBV28; J gene: TRBJ2-1; D gene: TRBD1; clone size: once
CDR3 protein: CASGTGSYEQYF; CDR3 DNA: TGTGCCAGCGGAACAGGGTCCTACGAGCAGTACTTC; V gene: TRBV27; J gene: TRBJ2-7; D gene: -; clone size: once
CDR3 protein: CASSGPGDYEQYF; CDR3 DNA: TGTGCCAGCAGCGGCCCTGGGGACTACGAGCAGTACTTC; V gene: TRBV9; J gene: TRBJ2-7; D gene: -; clone size: -
CDR3 protein: CASSVTGGREETQYF; CDR3 DNA: TGTGCCAGCAGCGTAACTGGGGGGAGGGAGGAGACCCAGTACTTC; V gene: TRBV13; J gene: TRBJ2-5; D gene: TRBD2; clone size: -
CDR3 protein: CASRPTGLAGNYEQYF; CDR3 DNA: TGTGCCAGCAGACCAACTGGACTAGCGGGAAACTACGAGCAGTACTTC; V gene: TRBV27; J gene: TRBJ2-7; D gene: TRBD2; clone size: few
CDR3 protein: CASSAGRQGPYQPQHF; CDR3 DNA: TGTGCCAGCAGTGCCGGTCGACAGGGGCCGTATCAGCCCCAGCATTTT; V gene: TRBV6-1; J gene: TRBJ1-5; D gene: TRBD1; clone size: -
CDR3 protein: CASSRRDYHTGELFF; CDR3 DNA: TGTGCCAGCAGCCGACGGGACTACCACACCGGGGAGCTGTTTTTT; V gene: TRBV11-2; J gene: TRBJ2-2; D gene: TRBD2; clone size: -
CDR3 protein: CASSPTAGNTIYF; CDR3 DNA: TGTGCCAGCAGTCCGACAGCTGGAAACACCATATATTTT; V gene: TRBV2; J gene: TRBJ1-3; D gene: -; clone size: -
CDR3 protein: CASSFLVYNEQFF; CDR3 DNA: TGTGCCAGCAGTTTCTTGGTCTACAATGAGCAGTTCTTC; V gene: TRBV27; J gene: TRBJ2-1; D gene: -; clone size: -
CDR3 protein: CATSRVPPTGFYEQYF; CDR3 DNA: TGTGCCACCAGCAGAGTCCCTCCGACTGGATTCTACGAGCAGTACTTC; V gene: TRBV15; J gene: TRBJ2-7; D gene: -; clone size: once
CDR3 protein: CASKVTSTSYEQYF; CDR3 DNA: TGTGCCAGTAAGGTGACGAGTACCTCCTACGAGCAGTACTTC; V gene: TRBV19; J gene: TRBJ2-7; D gene: -; clone size: -
CDR3 protein: CASSIGGVNEQFF; CDR3 DNA: TGTGCCAGTAGTATAGGAGGGGTGAATGAGCAGTTCTTC; V gene: TRBV19; J gene: TRBJ2-1; D gene: -; clone size: -
CDR3 protein: CASSSILGGNTGELFF; CDR3 DNA: TGTGCCAGCAGTTCCATTTTGGGCGGTAACACCGGGGAGCTGTTTTTT; V gene: TRBV27; J gene: TRBJ2-2; D gene: -; clone size: -
CDR3 protein: CSVETRGNYGYTF; CDR3 DNA: TGCAGCGTTGAGACCCGGGGAAACTATGGCTACACCTTC; V gene: TRBV29-1; J gene: TRBJ1-2; D gene: -; clone size: -